The present T cell receptor (beta chain) was sequenced within a study of blood T cell repertoires in COVID-19. For the study at large: From T cells, B-cell-depleted T cells, or PBMCs came the material, which was cDNA or gDNA.

Sequencing used immunoSEQ multiplex PCR; TCRdb keeps in-frame clones, though not all of them. The sample includes approximately 220,000 clones, around nine tenths seen only once; the top ten take approximately 6.2%. This sequence originates from a man aged 55-75 years who had recovered from COVID-19. The sequenced material came from peripheral blood.

The DNA of the CDR3 is TGTGCCAGCAGTGTATCCCAGGTCTATGGCTACACCTTC. Its protein product is CASSVSQVYGYTF. The genes are TRBV2 and TRBJ1-2; D is undetermined. V was cut by 4 bases and J by 4 bases, with 10 bases left in between. This CDR3 region has 13 residues. Germline V gene data show CDR1 as SNHLY and CDR2 as FYNNEI.